This entry is about one TCR beta chain. Antigen unknown. This sample is part of a study of cytomegalovirus exposure and HLA in healthy donors. Study context: A later analysis reported the roughly 130 validation repertoires used the same platform as the roughly 670 first-cohort repertoires.

This CDR3 is 16 amino acids long. The ends lost 5 bases at V and 2 bases at J; junction bases unmatched: 9. The germline V gene has CDR1 MNHNY and CDR2 SVGAGI (reference sequence). Produced via immunoSEQ multiplex PCR; TCRdb's table is partial and in-frame only. The sample includes 100,000 to 150,000 clones, 88% seen only once; the top ten take approximately 1.5%. Study results and caveats: The classifier reportedly diagnosed cytomegalovirus status with high specificity and sensitivity. Under in vitro conditions, a few CMV-associated chains were confirmed as specific for CMV antigens.

The TCR sequence derives from a man aged 25-45 years in good health and CMV-seronegative. J is TRBJ2-1 and V is TRBV6-6; 7 positions agree with TRBD2. What was sequenced was PBMCs. In DNA form, the CDR3 reads TGTGCCAGCAGTAATCTAGAGGCGGGAGCCTACAATGAGCAGTTCTTC. Translation gives CASSNLEAGAYNEQFF.